This T cell receptor (beta chain) was recorded in a study of cytotoxic CD8 clonotypes in ibrutinib-treated CLL (dated by TCRdb to about 2021). In terms of the full investigation: The cohort included some 14 treatment-naive and around 10 relapsed/refractory patients; 17 were IGHV unmutated. Responses were partial in some 24 patients and complete in 2; after median approximately 69 months follow-up, roughly 14 stayed in remission and about twelve progressed. Response samples were taken after a median of approximately 13 months on treatment, ranging from about 6 to 40 months. Cryopreserved peripheral blood mononuclear cells were collected before treatment, at response, and at either disease progression or sustained remission. Every sample from remission and from progressive disease was obtained while the patients were still on ibrutinib. On average, each sample had roughly 230,000 productive templates and 100,000 or so productive rearrangements. Of the approximately 86 people in the trial, approximately 24 had longitudinal samples available. General conclusions and limits of the study: At ibrutinib response clonality went up, during sustained remission it held steady, and at progression it dropped back toward baseline. Public clonotypes were found to be uncommon and were observed to contract or remain stable during treatment; the increase in clonality was shown to reflect expansion of private clonotypes at ibrutinib response. Baseline clonality was found to be higher than that of age-matched healthy donors and was strongly correlated with circulating CD8+ T-cell counts. Lymph node repertoires were not examined, and the timing of sampling was not matched between patients in sustained remission and those whose disease progressed.

The time point label for this specimen denotes: about a year on ibrutinib. Approximately 2 micrograms of genomic DNA were extracted from cryopreserved PBMCs for TCR beta library preparation. Longitudinal blood samples from CLL patients receiving ibrutinib monotherapy were subjected to high-throughput TCR beta sequencing. The patients took part in an open-label, single-center phase 2 trial of ibrutinib monotherapy. Compared with germline, V lacks 4 bases and J lacks 5 bases; bases without a gene match: 5. Inclusive of the bounding cysteine and phenylalanine, the CDR3 is 14 residues long. The CDR3 DNA has 42 bases and is translated from base 1. Via the germline V gene, CDR1 is ENHRY and CDR2 SYGVKD. A MiSeq instrument was used for deep resolution sequencing, which targeted depths ranging from 1 in 1 million up to 1 in 200,000 T cells, with coverage averaging 10x for each clonotype. The immunoSEQ hsTCRB Kit was used to generate the TCR beta libraries. In the original analysis: Data were analyzed with ImmunoSEQ Data Assistant and ImmunoSEQ Analyzer, with V, D and J genes assigned per IMGT definitions. Clonality, which ranges from 0 to 1, was calculated as one minus the normalized Shannon entropy of productive rearrangement frequencies. Only overrepresented clonotypes making up at least 0.05% of each patient's repertoire were included in the public clonotype analysis. Thirteen age-matched healthy donor repertoires from immuneACCESS were used as controls for clonality. The table was pulled from immuneACCESS by TCRdb, which kept in-frame rearrangements only. Such tables lose some clones; where checked, under half of the loss comes from unresolved V genes, and the rest has no known cause. V, J and clone size are those of that table, while D and trimming were read from the DNA. The sample contains some 150,000 clones, 60% to 85% of them found a single time. Around 30% of the sample is in the top ten clones.

Comments on this clone: There is no known antigen for this receptor. The input lacks base qualities; no much larger clone sits a single base away.

The sequence joins TRBV10-3 to TRBJ2-7, with 10 bases in between that match TRBD1. The sequences come from PBMCs, collected after 12 months of ibrutinib treatment. The receptor comes from a human donor with chronic lymphocytic leukemia. CDR3 loop: CAISAPTGGHEQYF. The DNA sequence is as follows: TGTGCCATCAGTGCCCCGACAGGGGGCCACGAGCAGTACTTC.